The 18 T cell receptor beta chains in this list originate from one sample, sequenced in a study of human T cells and chemical hapten exposure. Described time point: patch test 3, about 24 weeks after DPC sensitization. Stated treatment: therapeutic diphenylcyclopropenone sensitization with weekly scalp DPC. TCRdb redid the calling of the RACE reads with MiXCR, one entry per CDR3 protein. The sample holds some 180,000 distinct CDR3 sequences, roughly a quarter seen once. The input for sequencing was whole blood, taken in connection with sensitization to the hapten diphenylcyclopropenone (DPC). The origin of the receptors is a middle-aged woman with alopecia areata. Some clones in this sample may be carry-over from other donors' samples.

This clonotype appeared many times. The chain couples TRBV6-6 to TRBJ1-1; 12 bases map to TRBD1. Trimming at V came to 6 bases and at J to 8 bases, leaving 13 bases not matched to a gene. The CDR3 loop spans 16 amino acids. Germline lookup yields CDR1 MNHNY and CDR2 SVGAGI (reference sequence). Here the CDR3 DNA reads TGTGCCAGCAGCCCCGGGACAGGGGGCGCGACGAGAGAAGCTTTCTTT. Translation gives CASSPGTGGATREAFF.

Details on this clonotype: This may come from a read error, since a much larger clone is one base off. V and J are TRBV6-5 and TRBJ2-5; 7 nucleotides line up with TRBD2. The CDR3 runs 12 residues. Germline loops: CDR1 MNHEY, CDR2 SVGAGI. The CDR3 here is CASSSRGETQHF. The CDR3 DNA sequence: TGTGCCAGCAGCTCTCGGGGGGAGACCCAGCACTTC.

This chain joins TRBV28 and TRBJ1-1, with 10 bases lining up with TRBD1. CDR3 length: 15 amino acids. The germline V gene encodes CDR1 MDHEN and CDR2 SYDVKM. V was pared by 6 bases and J by 0 bases, with 4 bases of the junction left unmatched. Written as DNA, the CDR3 is TGTGCCAGCAGCCGGACAGGGGGGATGAACACTGAAGCTTTCTTT. Translated, it gives CASSRTGGMNTEAFF.

This clonotype was detected a few times. Being one base from a much bigger clone, this may be a read error. The genes are TRBV6-2 or TRBV6-3 and TRBJ1-1; 11 bases line up with TRBD1. This CDR3 spans 14 amino acids. V gave up 4 bases and J gave up 4 bases; unmatched junction bases: 2. Per germline, CDR1 MNHEY and CDR2 SVGEGT. The CDR3: CASSSGTGGTEAFF. Written as DNA, the CDR3 is TGTGCCAGCAGTTCCGGGACAGGGGGCACTGAAGCTTTCTTT.

The sample holds one count of this clonotype. The J gene is TRBJ2-3, the V gene TRBV21-1; TRBD2 is the table's D call, not checked against the DNA. TRBV21-1 is noted as a pseudogene. This CDR3 region has 15 residues. This CDR3 is CASSKDGGSTDTQYF. In DNA, the CDR3 is TGTGCCAGCAGCAAAGACGGCGGGAGCACAGATACGCAGTATTTT.

This chain uses TRBV12-3 or TRBV12-4 with TRBJ1-2; no definite D call. The CDR3 has 13 amino acids. V was trimmed by 2 bases and J by 1 base, leaving 5 bases between them. CDR3 DNA sequence: TGTGCCAGCAGTTTAATCGATAACTATGGCTACACCTTC. Its protein is CASSLIDNYGYTF.

This clonotype was observed a handful of times. V gene TRBV4-3 combines with J gene TRBJ2-7, with 13 bases identical to TRBD2. Germline V CDR1 and CDR2: LGHNA, YSLEER. With V trimmed by 1 base and J by 6 bases, 9 bases remained unmatched. The CDR3 extends over 17 amino acids. The CDR3 spells CASSQAGTSGTRGEQYF. As DNA, the CDR3 is TGCGCCAGCAGCCAAGCTGGGACTAGCGGGACGAGGGGCGAGCAGTACTTC.

The J gene is TRBJ2-7, the V gene TRBV4-2, with D perhaps matching TRBD1 (7 bases). The length of the CDR3 is 15 residues. CDR1 and CDR2 from the germline V gene are LGHNA and YNFKEQ. Trimming removed 1 base at V and 0 bases at J, with 10 bases between. Here the CDR3 reads CASSQGRGLSYEQYF. The DNA of the CDR3 is TGTGCCAGCAGCCAAGGGAGGGGGCTCTCCTACGAGCAGTACTTC.

This clonotype turned up a few times. The genes are TRBV24-1 and TRBJ2-3; maybe TRBD1 (6 bases). This CDR3 has 14 amino acids. Trimming took off 5 bases at V and 3 bases at J, with 11 bases between the two ends. CDR1 and CDR2 from the germline V gene are KGHDR and SFDVKD. CDR3 loop: CATSGAGTTDTQYF. In DNA form, the CDR3 reads TGTGCCACCAGTGGGGCAGGGACAACAGATACGCAGTATTTT.

This rearrangement joins TRBV27 to TRBJ1-5; no clear D gene. The CDR3 sequence is 14 residues long. Trimming left V 6 bases short and J 3 bases short, with 12 bases between. Germline CDR1 MNHEY, CDR2 SMNVEV (reference sequence). As DNA, the CDR3 is TGTGCCAGCAGACCTGGCCAAGCCAATCAGCCCCAGCATTTT. Translated: CASRPGQANQPQHF.

A few counts support this clonotype. The rearrangement uses TRBV6-2 or TRBV6-3 and TRBJ2-5; no firm D call. V lost 2 bases, J lost 3 bases, and 13 bases lay in between. CDR1 is MNHEY, CDR2 SVGEGT, per germline. This CDR3 region has 15 residues. CDR3 sequence: CASSYGNTAKETQYF. The CDR3 nucleotides are TGTGCCAGCAGTTACGGGAACACCGCGAAAGAGACCCAGTACTTC.

This clonotype was seen more than once but under ten times. The V call is TRBV28, the J call TRBJ2-7; tentatively, D is TRBD2 (6 bases). The germline V gene encodes CDR1 MDHEN and CDR2 SYDVKM. The CDR3 has 11 residues. V was trimmed by 9 bases and J by 5 bases, leaving 11 bases between them. CDR3 sequence: CASAGPHEQYF. For the CDR3, the DNA is TGTGCCAGTGCGGGGCCTCACGAGCAGTACTTC.

This clonotype has more than one count but fewer than ten. The J gene is TRBJ2-1, the V gene TRBV7-8; 11 bases fit TRBD2. The V gene end was trimmed by 5 bases and the J gene end by 9 bases; junction bases not matched to a gene: 9. The CDR3 is made up of 15 amino acids. Germline CDR1 is SGHVS and CDR2 is FQNEAQ. Here the CDR3 reads CASSLTSGSVSEQFF. In nucleotides, the CDR3 is TGTGCCAGCAGCCTCACTAGCGGGAGTGTCAGTGAGCAGTTCTTC.

This clonotype was seen only a few times. V gene TRBV5-1 combines with J gene TRBJ2-1, with no clear D. Germline lookup yields CDR1 SGHRS and CDR2 YFSETQ. CDR3 length: 15 residues. V lost 5 bases and J 0 bases, leaving 12 bases between the germline ends. CDR3: CASRPFRSSYNEQFF. The DNA of the CDR3 is TGCGCCAGCAGACCCTTCCGGAGCTCCTACAATGAGCAGTTCTTC.

This clonotype occurred a few times. The chain carries TRBV6-5 and TRBJ2-2; D uncertain. The CDR3 is 14 amino acids. CDR1 and CDR2 from the germline V gene are MNHEY and SVGAGI. Trimming removed 6 bases from V and 0 bases from J, with 8 bases in between. The CDR3 DNA reads TGTGCCAGCAGAGCGTTCACGAACACCGGGGAGCTGTTTTTT. It specifies CASRAFTNTGELFF.

The chain links TRBV5-1 to TRBJ1-6, with D unresolved. The germline CDR1 and CDR2 sequences are SGHRS and YFSETQ. The CDR3 has 18 residues. Trimming cost V 4 bases and J 0 bases, with 17 bases left between them. CDR3 DNA sequence: TGCGCCAGCAGCCATTGGCAGCAGGCCAGCTCCTATAATTCACCCCTCCACTTT. Amino acids: CASSHWQQASSYNSPLHF.

In this sample, this clonotype turned up a few times. The chain is built from TRBV29-1 and TRBJ2-1; TRBD2 is a possible D gene (6 bases). Germline values: CDR1 SQVTM, CDR2 ANQGSEA. Trimming pared 5 bases from V and 7 bases from J, leaving 18 bases between. CDR3 size: 14 residues. The CDR3 DNA reads TGCAGCGTTCGGTGGCGGGGTGATGCAAATGAGCAGTTCTTC. Its protein product is CSVRWRGDANEQFF.

This clonotype was seen a handful of times. The rearrangement uses TRBV3-1 and TRBJ1-2; D uncertain. Trimming took 1 base from V and 8 from J, leaving 11 bases between them. Germline CDR1 LGHDT, CDR2 YNNKEL (reference sequence). This CDR3 spans 13 amino acids. As DNA, the CDR3 is TGTGCCAGCAGCCAAGTCCCACGGGGAGGCTACACCTTC. It specifies CASSQVPRGGYTF.